These 12 T cell receptor beta chains share one sample of origin, sequenced in a study of spatial heterogeneity in lung cancer. TCRdb reprocessed the 5' RACE reads via MiXCR and lists one record per CDR3 protein. The table records tens of thousands of distinct CDR3 sequences, roughly 8% of them present only once. The time point was: blood at routine non-recurrence follow-up after resection. Sequenced here: PBMCs, sampled at follow-up. These TCRs come from a male donor with early-stage non-small cell lung cancer.

In its sample, this clonotype was seen many times. The chain uses TRBV13 and TRBJ2-7, with 9 nucleotides matching TRBD1. This CDR3 contains 14 residues. Germline V gives CDR1 PRHDT, CDR2 FYEKMQ (reference sequence). The V and J ends lost 6 bases and 5 bases, in that order; junction bases with no gene match: 8. CDR3: CASRDPGQGHEQYF. DNA for the CDR3: TGTGCCAGCAGGGACCCCGGACAGGGGCACGAGCAGTACTTC.

This clonotype was seen ten or more times. The chain employs TRBV2 and TRBJ2-3; D is perhaps TRBD2 (6 bases). CDR3 length: 15 amino acids. Germline CDR1 and CDR2: SNHLY and FYNNEI. V was trimmed by 2 bases and J by 5 bases, leaving 14 bases between them. The CDR3 region has the DNA TGTGCCAGCAGTGAATTGGGCGGGGTCGAAGATACGCAGTATTTT. Its translation: CASSELGGVEDTQYF.

This clonotype has at least ten counts. The rearrangement links TRBV5-4 to TRBJ2-1; 9 bases are shared with TRBD2. CDR1 and CDR2 from the germline V gene are SGHNT and YYREEE (reference sequence). The CDR3 spans 19 residues. The trim removed 0 bases at V and 0 bases at J, leaving 10 bases unmatched. The CDR3 here is CASSLVGSGGLSSYNEQFF. Here the CDR3 DNA reads TGTGCCAGCAGCTTGGTCGGTAGCGGGGGCCTAAGCTCCTACAATGAGCAGTTCTTC.

This clonotype was observed many times. This chain links TRBV7-8 with TRBJ1-1, with 12 bases identical to TRBD1. V lost 5 bases to trimming and J lost 4 bases; unmatched junction nucleotides: 2. The CDR3 contains 14 residues. The germline CDR1 and CDR2 sequences are SGHVS and FQNEAQ. In DNA form, the CDR3 reads TGTGCCAGCAGCCGGGACAGGGGGCCCACTGAAGCTTTCTTT. Amino acids: CASSRDRGPTEAFF. The entire variable domain, with the rest obtained from reference TRBV7-8 and TRBJ1-1, is as follows: GAGVSQSPRYKVAKRGQDVALRCDPISGHVSLFWYQQALGQGPEFLTYFQNEAQLDKSGLPSDRFFAERPEGSVSTLKIQRTQQEDSAVYLCASSRDRGPTEAFFGQGTRLTVV.

This clonotype appeared many times. The CDR3 here is CASSPGQNNQPQHF. DNA of the CDR3: TGCGCCAGCAGCCCGGGACAGAACAATCAGCCCCAGCATTTT. The rearrangement joins TRBV5-1 to TRBJ1-5; 7 bases align to TRBD1. The CDR3 is 14 residues long. Germline V gives CDR1 SGHRS, CDR2 YFSETQ. V lost 4 bases and J lost 3; bases outside the gene matches: 4.

This clonotype was counted many times. V gene TRBV12-3 or TRBV12-4 combines with J gene TRBJ2-5; 13 nucleotides line up with TRBD2. There are 17 residues in the CDR3. V lost 3 bases, J lost 2 bases, and 6 bases stayed unmatched. CDR3 nucleotides: TGTGCCAGCAGTTTCACTAGCGGGGGGGCGTTTCAAGAGACCCAGTACTTC. It is translated as CASSFTSGGAFQETQYF.

This clonotype was seen ten or more times. The genes are TRBV7-9 and TRBJ1-2; D is unresolved. In germline, CDR1 is SEHNR, CDR2 FQNEAQ (reference sequence). V lost 3 bases to trimming and J lost 8 bases, with 10 bases between them. This CDR3 is 12 amino acids long. The CDR3 DNA reads TGTGCCAGCAGCTTTTCGGTAGAAGGCTACACCTTC. This sequence encodes CASSFSVEGYTF.

This clonotype has at least ten counts. The rearrangement joins TRBV20-1 to TRBJ1-3, with D possibly being TRBD1 (5 bases). This CDR3 contains 11 residues. The germline V and J ends were trimmed by 6 bases and 11 bases, with 14 bases remaining between them. Looked up from germline, CDR1 is DFQATT and CDR2 is SNEGSKA (reference sequence). DNA for the CDR3: TGCAGTGCCAGTACCCAGGGCTCCATATATTTT. This codes for CSASTQGSIYF.

This clonotype showed up many times. CDR3 bases: TGTGCCAGCAGCGCACCTAGCAATGAGCAGTTCTTC. Its translation is CASSAPSNEQFF. V is TRBV7-3 and J is TRBJ2-1, with no clear D. This CDR3 region has 12 residues. V was cut by 5 bases and J by 6 bases, with 8 bases left in between. Germline V gives CDR1 SGHTA, CDR2 FQGTGA.

In its sample, this clonotype was seen many times. V gene TRBV9 combines with J gene TRBJ2-1, with D perhaps TRBD1 (5 bases). This CDR3 comprises 14 residues. Per the germline V gene, CDR1 is SGDLS and CDR2 is YYNGEE. V gave up 4 bases and J gave up 4 bases, with 12 bases separating them. The CDR3 here is CASSPVPGYNEQFF. DNA of the CDR3: TGTGCCAGCAGCCCGGTCCCAGGGTACAATGAGCAGTTCTTC.

This clonotype came up many times. The chain couples TRBV19 to TRBJ2-4; D is unclear. Germline-derived CDR1 and CDR2 are LNHDA and SQIVND (reference sequence). Trimming took off 7 bases at V and 0 bases at J, with 7 bases between the two ends. CDR3 length equals 13 residues. The CDR3 coding sequence is TGTGCCAGTACGGACCTAGCCAAAAACATTCAGTACTTC. This sequence encodes CASTDLAKNIQYF.

Many counts were recorded for this clonotype. The rearrangement joins TRBV10-1 to TRBJ1-1; D may be TRBD1 (6 bases). V lost 4 bases, J lost 8 bases, and 14 bases lay in between. Germline V gives CDR1 WNHNN, CDR2 SYGVQD (reference sequence). The CDR3 extends over 13 amino acids. The CDR3 coding sequence is TGCGCCAGCAGTGGGAACAGGGCAAACGAAGCTTTCTTT. Translating it yields CASSGNRANEAFF.